This TCR beta chain was sequenced during a study of T-cell reconstitution after alpha-beta-depleted transplantation in children (dated by TCRdb to about 2016). Regarding the research as a whole: Using TCR repertoire profiling, the study followed T-cell immune reconstitution in a quantitative way in children after TCRalphabeta/CD19-depleted allogeneic hematopoietic cell transplantation. The study at large found these results: The apparently early recovery of alphabetaT-cell counts about two months after transplant reportedly depended on only several hundred rapidly expanded clones that came from non-depleted graft cells. In some patients, the high TCRbeta diversity seen at day 60 was put down to recipient T cells and intrathymic progenitors that had survived conditioning. The frequencies of hyperexpanded clones fell over the following months, and after one year, T-cell counts and TCRbeta diversity were mostly attributed to newly produced T cells.

Trimming removed 5 bases from V and 0 bases from J, leaving 14 bases between the germline ends. The germline V gene sets CDR1 to MDHEN and CDR2 to SYDVKM. From cysteine to phenylalanine, the CDR3 is 15 amino acids long. CDR3 DNA is the only sequence kept; it has 45 bases, read in frame from the first base. In light of the paper, this sample's treatment or condition label describes: allogeneic hematopoietic cell transplantation with graft depleted of TCRalphabeta T cells and CD19 B cells. The children who served as transplant recipients had been given grafts of TCRalphabeta/CD19-depleted allogeneic hematopoietic cells. The library was obtained by PCR. The reads were generated on an Illumina HiSeq 2500. To normalize quantification of the TCRbeta repertoire, the TCR libraries were built with molecular barcoding that relied on unique molecular identifiers. The public reads were run again by TCRdb, first through fastp at Q25 and then through MiXCR, and only productive beta chains were kept. Identical CDR3 protein sequences are pooled into one entry, listed with their most common genes and DNA. Present in this sample are about a million distinct CDR3 sequences, 25% to 35% of which were seen just once. 28% of the sample comes from the top ten.

In the case of this clonotype: The antigen this receptor binds is unknown. It has no much larger one-base neighbor in the sample; base qualities were not kept.

The clonotype originates from a boy under two years old who had a stem cell transplant for SCID, so the T cells may come from the graft donor. This chain is built from TRBV28 and TRBJ2-7; TRBD2 might be the D gene, on 5 matching bases. The sequencing used PBMCs, mostly from graft donor cells, collected 360 days after TCRalphabeta/CD19-depleted stem cell transplant. The bases are TGTGCCAGCAGTCTAATATCGGGATTCTCCTACGAGCAGTACTTC. This encodes CASSLISGFSYEQYF.